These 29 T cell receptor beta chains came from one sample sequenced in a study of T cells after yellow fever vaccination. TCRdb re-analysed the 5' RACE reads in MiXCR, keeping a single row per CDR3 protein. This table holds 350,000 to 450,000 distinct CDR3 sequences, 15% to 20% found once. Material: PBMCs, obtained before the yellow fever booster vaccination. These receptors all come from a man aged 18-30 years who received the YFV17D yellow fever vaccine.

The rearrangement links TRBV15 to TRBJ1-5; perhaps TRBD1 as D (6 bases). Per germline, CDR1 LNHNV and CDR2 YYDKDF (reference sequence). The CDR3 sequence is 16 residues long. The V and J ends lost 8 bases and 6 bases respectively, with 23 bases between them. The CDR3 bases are TGTGCCACCCTAGAAGTTGGAAGGGGGGTTGGTCAGCCCCAGCATTTT. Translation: CATLEVGRGVGQPQHF.

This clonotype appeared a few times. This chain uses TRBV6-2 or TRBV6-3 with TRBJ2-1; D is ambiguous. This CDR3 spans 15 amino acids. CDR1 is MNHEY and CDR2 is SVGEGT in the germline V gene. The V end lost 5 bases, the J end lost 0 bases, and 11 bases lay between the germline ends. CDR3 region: CASSEADGSYNEQFF. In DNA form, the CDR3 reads TGTGCCAGCAGTGAAGCCGACGGCTCCTACAATGAGCAGTTCTTC.

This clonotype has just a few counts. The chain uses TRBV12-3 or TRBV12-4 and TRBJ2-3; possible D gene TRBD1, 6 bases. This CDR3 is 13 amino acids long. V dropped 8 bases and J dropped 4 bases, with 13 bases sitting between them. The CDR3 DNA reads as TGTGCCAGCGGATCAGGGGTCGCAGATACGCAGTATTTT. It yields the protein CASGSGVADTQYF.

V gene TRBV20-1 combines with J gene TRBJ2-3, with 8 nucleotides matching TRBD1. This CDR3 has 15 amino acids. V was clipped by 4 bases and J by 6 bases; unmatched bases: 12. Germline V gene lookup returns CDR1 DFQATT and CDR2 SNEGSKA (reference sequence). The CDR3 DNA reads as TGCAGTGCTACACCTTTGACAGGGGTGCAGGATACGCAGTATTTT. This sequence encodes CSATPLTGVQDTQYF.

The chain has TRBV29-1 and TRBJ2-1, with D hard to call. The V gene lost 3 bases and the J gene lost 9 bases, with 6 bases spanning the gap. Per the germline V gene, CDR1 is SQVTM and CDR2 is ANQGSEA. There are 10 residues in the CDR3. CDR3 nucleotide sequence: TGCAGCGTTGAGTCGAGTGAGCAGTTCTTC. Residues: CSVESSEQFF.

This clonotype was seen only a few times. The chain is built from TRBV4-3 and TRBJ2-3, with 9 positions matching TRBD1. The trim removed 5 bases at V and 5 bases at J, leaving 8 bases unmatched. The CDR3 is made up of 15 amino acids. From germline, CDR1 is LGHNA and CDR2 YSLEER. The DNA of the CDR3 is TGCGCCAGCAGCTCGGGACAGGGAAATCAAGATACGCAGTATTTT. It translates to CASSSGQGNQDTQYF.

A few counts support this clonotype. This CDR3 is CASSYWNSPLHF. The CDR3 nucleotides are TGTGCCAGCAGTTATTGGAATTCACCCCTCCACTTT. The V gene is TRBV27, the J gene TRBJ1-6; D is unresolved. The CDR3 is 12 amino acids. Deletions cut 4 bases from V and 7 bases from J, with 5 bases between. Per germline, CDR1 MNHEY and CDR2 SMNVEV (reference sequence).

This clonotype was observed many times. DNA for the CDR3: TGTGCCAGCAGCTCCGGGACGGAGAACACTGAAGCTTTCTTT. Amino acids: CASSSGTENTEAFF. This chain joins TRBV12-3 or TRBV12-4 and TRBJ1-1; TRBD1 might be the D (5 bases). The CDR3 totals 14 residues. V lost 6 bases and J lost 1, with 12 bases in between.

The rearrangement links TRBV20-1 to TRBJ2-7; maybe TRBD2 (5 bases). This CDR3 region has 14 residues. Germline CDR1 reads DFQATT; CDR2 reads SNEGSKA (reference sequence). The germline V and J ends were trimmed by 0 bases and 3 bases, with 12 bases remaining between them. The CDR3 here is CSARDSSRYYEQYF. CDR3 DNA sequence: TGCAGTGCTAGAGATTCTAGCCGATACTACGAGCAGTACTTC.

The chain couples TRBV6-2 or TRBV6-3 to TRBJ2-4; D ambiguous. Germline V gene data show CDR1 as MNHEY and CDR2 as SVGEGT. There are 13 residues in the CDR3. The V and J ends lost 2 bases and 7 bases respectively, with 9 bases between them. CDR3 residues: CASSYGTPNIQYF. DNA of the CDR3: TGTGCCAGCAGTTACGGTACCCCGAACATTCAGTACTTC.

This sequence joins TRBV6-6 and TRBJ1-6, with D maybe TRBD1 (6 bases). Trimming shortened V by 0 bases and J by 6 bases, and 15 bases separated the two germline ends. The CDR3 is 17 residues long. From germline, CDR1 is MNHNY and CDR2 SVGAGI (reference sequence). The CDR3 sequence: CASSYSMGAFSNSPLHF. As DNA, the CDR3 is TGTGCCAGCAGTTACTCGATGGGGGCCTTCTCTAATTCACCCCTCCACTTT.

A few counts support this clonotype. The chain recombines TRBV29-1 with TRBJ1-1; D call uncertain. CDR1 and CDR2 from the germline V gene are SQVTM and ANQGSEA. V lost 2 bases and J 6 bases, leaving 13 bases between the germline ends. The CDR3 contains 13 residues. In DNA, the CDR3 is TGCAGCGTTGAAACGAGTATTATCGCTGAAGCTTTCTTT. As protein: CSVETSIIAEAFF.

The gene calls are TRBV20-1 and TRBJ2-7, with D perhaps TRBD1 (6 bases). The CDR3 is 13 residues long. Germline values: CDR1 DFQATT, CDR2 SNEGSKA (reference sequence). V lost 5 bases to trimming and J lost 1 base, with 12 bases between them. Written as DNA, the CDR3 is TGCAGTGCTCTAGCAGGGGAATCCTACGAGCAGTACGTC. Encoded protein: CSALAGESYEQYV.

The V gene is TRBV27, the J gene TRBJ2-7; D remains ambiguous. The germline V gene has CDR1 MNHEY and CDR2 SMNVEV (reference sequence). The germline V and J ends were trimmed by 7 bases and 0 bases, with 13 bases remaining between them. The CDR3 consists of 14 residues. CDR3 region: CASKPIESSYEQYF. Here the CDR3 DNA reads TGTGCCAGCAAGCCTATAGAGAGCTCCTACGAGCAGTACTTC.

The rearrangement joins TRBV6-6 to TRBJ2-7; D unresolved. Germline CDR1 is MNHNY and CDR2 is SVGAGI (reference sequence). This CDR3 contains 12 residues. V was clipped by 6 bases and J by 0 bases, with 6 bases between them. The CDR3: CASSMSSYEQYV. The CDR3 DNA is TGTGCCAGCAGCATGAGCTCCTACGAGCAGTACGTC.

CDR3 region: CSAPLGGATEAFF. CDR3 bases: TGCAGTGCTCCCCTTGGGGGGGCCACTGAAGCTTTCTTT. The chain is built from TRBV20-1 and TRBJ1-1; D might be TRBD1 (6 bases). The CDR3 extends over 13 amino acids. The germline gives CDR1 DFQATT, CDR2 SNEGSKA (reference sequence). Trimming stripped 5 bases from V and 4 bases from J, with 14 bases between.

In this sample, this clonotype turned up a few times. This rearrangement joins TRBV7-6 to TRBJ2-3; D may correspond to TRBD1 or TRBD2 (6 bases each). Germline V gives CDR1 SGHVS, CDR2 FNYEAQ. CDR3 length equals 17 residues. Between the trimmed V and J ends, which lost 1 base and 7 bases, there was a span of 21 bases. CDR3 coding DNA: TGTGCCAGCAGCTTAGGGGGGGCTAGCCCTAACGGGAATACGCAGTATTTT. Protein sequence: CASSLGGASPNGNTQYF.

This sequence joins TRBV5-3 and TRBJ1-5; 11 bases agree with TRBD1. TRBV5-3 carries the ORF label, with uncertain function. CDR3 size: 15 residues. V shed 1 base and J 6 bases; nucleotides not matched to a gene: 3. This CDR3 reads CARSLWTGGVQPQHF. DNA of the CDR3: TGTGCCAGAAGCTTGTGGACAGGGGGCGTTCAGCCCCAGCATTTT.

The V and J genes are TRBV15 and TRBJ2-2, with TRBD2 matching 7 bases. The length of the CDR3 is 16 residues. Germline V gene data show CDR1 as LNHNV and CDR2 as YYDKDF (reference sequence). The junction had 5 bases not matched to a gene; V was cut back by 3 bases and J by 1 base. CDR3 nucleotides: TGTGCCACCAGCAGTGGGGAGGGTGTGAACACCGGGGAGCTGTTTTTT. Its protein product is CATSSGEGVNTGELFF.

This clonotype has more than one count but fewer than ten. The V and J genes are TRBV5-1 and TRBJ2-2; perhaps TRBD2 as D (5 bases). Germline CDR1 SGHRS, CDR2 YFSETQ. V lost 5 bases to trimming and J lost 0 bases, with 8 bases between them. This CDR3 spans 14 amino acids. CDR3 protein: CASRDGANTGELFF. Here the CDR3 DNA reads TGCGCCAGCAGGGACGGGGCGAACACCGGGGAGCTGTTTTTT. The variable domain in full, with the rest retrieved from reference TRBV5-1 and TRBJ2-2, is KAGVTQTPRYLIKTRGQQVTLSCSPISGHRSVSWYQQTPGQGLQFLFEYFSETQRNKGNFPGRFSGRQFSNSRSEMNVSTLELGDSALYLCASRDGANTGELFFGEGSRLTVL.

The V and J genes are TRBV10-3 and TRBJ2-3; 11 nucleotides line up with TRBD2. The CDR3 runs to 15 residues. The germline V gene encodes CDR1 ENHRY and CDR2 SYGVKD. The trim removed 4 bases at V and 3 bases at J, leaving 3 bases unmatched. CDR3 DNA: TGTGCCATCAGTGTTAGCGGGGGGGTAACAGATACGCAGTATTTT. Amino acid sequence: CAISVSGGVTDTQYF.

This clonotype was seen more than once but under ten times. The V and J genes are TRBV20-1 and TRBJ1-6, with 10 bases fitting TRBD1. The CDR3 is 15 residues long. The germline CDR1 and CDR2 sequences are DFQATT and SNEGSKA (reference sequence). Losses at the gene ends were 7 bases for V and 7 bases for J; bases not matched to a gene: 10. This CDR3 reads CSVHRDRGQNSPLHF. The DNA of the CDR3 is TGCAGTGTTCACCGGGACAGGGGTCAGAATTCACCCCTCCACTTT.

CDR3 residues: CASSVGQGGPYEQYF. The CDR3 bases are TGCGCCAGCAGCGTGGGGCAGGGGGGACCCTACGAGCAGTACTTC. The chain is built from TRBV5-1 and TRBJ2-7; D perhaps matches TRBD1 (7 bases). CDR3 length: 15 residues. Trimming cost V 4 bases and J 2 bases, with 16 bases left between them. Germline V gene sequence: CDR1 SGHRS, CDR2 YFSETQ.

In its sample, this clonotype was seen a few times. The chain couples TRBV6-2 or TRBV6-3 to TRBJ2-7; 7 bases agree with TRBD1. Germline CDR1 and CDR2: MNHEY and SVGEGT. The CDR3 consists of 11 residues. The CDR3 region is CATREGQIMGV. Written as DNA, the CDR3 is TGTGCCACCCGCGAGGGACAGATCATGGGCGTC.

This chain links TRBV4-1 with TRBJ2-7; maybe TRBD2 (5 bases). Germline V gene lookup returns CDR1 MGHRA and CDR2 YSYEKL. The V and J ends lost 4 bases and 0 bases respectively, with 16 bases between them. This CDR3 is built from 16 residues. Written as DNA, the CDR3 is TGCGCCAGCAGCCGACATAGCGCCCGAAGCTCCTACGAGCAGTACTTC. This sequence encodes CASSRHSARSSYEQYF.

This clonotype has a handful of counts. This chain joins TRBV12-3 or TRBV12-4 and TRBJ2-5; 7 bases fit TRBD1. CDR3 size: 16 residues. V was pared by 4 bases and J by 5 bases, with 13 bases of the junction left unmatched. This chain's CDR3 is CASSSSNTGVPETQYF. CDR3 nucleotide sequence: TGTGCCAGCAGTTCATCTAACACAGGGGTTCCGGAGACCCAGTACTTC.

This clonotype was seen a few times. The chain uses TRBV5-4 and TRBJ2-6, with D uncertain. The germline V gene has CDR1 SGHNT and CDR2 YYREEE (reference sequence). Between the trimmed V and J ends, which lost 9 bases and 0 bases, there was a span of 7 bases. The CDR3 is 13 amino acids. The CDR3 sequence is CAIPDSGANVLTF. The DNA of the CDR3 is TGTGCCATCCCAGACTCTGGGGCCAACGTCCTGACTTTC.

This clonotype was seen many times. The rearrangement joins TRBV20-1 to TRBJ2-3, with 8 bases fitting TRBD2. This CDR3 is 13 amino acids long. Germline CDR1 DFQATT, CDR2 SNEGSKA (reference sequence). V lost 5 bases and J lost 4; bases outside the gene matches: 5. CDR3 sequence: CSAEAGASDTQYF. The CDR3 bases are TGCAGTGCTGAAGCGGGGGCCTCAGATACGCAGTATTTT.

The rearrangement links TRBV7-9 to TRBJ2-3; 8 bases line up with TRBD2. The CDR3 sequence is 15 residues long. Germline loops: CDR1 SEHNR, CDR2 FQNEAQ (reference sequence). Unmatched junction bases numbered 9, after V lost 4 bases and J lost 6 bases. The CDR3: CASSSERGPLDTQYF. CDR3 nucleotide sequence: TGTGCCAGCAGCTCCGAGCGGGGGCCCTTGGATACGCAGTATTTT.